The text below deals with one T cell receptor (beta chain). The data derive from a study of blood T cell repertoires in COVID-19. The wider study: PBMCs, B-cell-depleted T cells, or T cells were the source of the cDNA or gDNA that made up the material.

Germline CDR1 MNHEY, CDR2 SVGEGT. This CDR3 contains 12 residues. V was trimmed by 6 bases and J by 11 bases, leaving 16 bases between them. Produced via immunoSEQ multiplex PCR; TCRdb's table is partial and in-frame only. Among around 180,000 clones listed, approximately 90% were seen once. This sequence originates from a human donor in a cohort sampled during active COVID-19. The sample comprised peripheral blood. The chain combines TRBV6-2 or TRBV6-3 with TRBJ1-2; a weak D match, TRBD1 (6 bases). CDR3 DNA: TGTGCCAGCAGCGCGGCAGACAGGAGTTACACCTTC. It specifies CASSAADRSYTF.